These T cell receptor beta chains were read from a single sample in a study of T-cell reconstitution after alpha-beta-depleted transplantation in children. TCRdb analysed the PCR reads with MiXCR anew, one entry per CDR3 protein. The sample records 450,000 to 500,000 distinct CDR3 sequences, about an eighth being singletons. This sample comprised PBMCs from the stem cell graft donor, obtained from the stem cell graft. All receptors come from a human donor who donated a stem cell graft to a child with combined immunodeficiency. The conserved cysteine and the conserved F or W are not part of the CDR3 here. Each record gives: CDR3 length, D gene, J gene, V gene, CDR3 protein. A D gene is named only where the DNA matches it firmly.

CDR3 length: 13
D gene: TRBD1
J gene: TRBJ2-1
V gene: TRBV30
CDR3 protein: AWSADRGTYNEQF

CDR3 length: 15
D gene: TRBD2
J gene: TRBJ2-7
V gene: TRBV7-9
CDR3 protein: ASSSPMGRERSDEQY

CDR3 length: 11
D gene: TRBD1
J gene: TRBJ1-6
V gene: TRBV6-1
CDR3 protein: ASSQQGVSPLH

CDR3 length: 15
D gene: TRBD2
J gene: TRBJ2-5
V gene: TRBV6-2/TRBV6-3
CDR3 protein: ASSYSTSGGGQETQY

CDR3 length: 13
D gene: -
J gene: TRBJ2-7
V gene: TRBV5-6
CDR3 protein: ASSPTGTPFSEQY

CDR3 length: 15
D gene: TRBD2
J gene: TRBJ2-1
V gene: TRBV6-5
CDR3 protein: ASSPYGRLAGYNEQF

CDR3 length: 18
D gene: TRBD2
J gene: TRBJ2-3
V gene: TRBV9
CDR3 protein: ASSVRVKGTSGRLTDTQY

CDR3 length: 12
D gene: -
J gene: TRBJ2-1
V gene: TRBV20-1
CDR3 protein: SATDIDPYNEQF

CDR3 length: 13
D gene: -
J gene: TRBJ2-3
V gene: TRBV12-3/TRBV12-4
CDR3 protein: ASSFSDRPFDTQY

CDR3 length: 14
D gene: TRBD1
J gene: TRBJ1-2
V gene: TRBV5-1
CDR3 protein: ASSLGSGTGNYGYT

CDR3 length: 13
D gene: -
J gene: TRBJ2-2
V gene: TRBV5-1
CDR3 protein: ASSRTTGGTGELF

CDR3 length: 12
D gene: -
J gene: TRBJ1-2
V gene: TRBV4-3
CDR3 protein: ASSHLGEDYGYT

CDR3 length: 14
D gene: TRBD1
J gene: TRBJ2-3
V gene: TRBV29-1
CDR3 protein: SVESQGQGIPDTQY